This TCR beta chain was sequenced in a study of early T cells in non-severe SARS-CoV-2 infection. As for the study in general: Unsorted whole blood bulk RNA was sequenced, with unpaired chains. Findings and limits, study-wide: Missing private and CD4 specificities, VDJdb matching favored anti-spike CD8 responses.

V shed 4 bases and J shed 2 bases, with 7 bases lying between them. The germline V gene encodes CDR1 SGHNT and CDR2 YYREEE (reference sequence). CDR3 length: 14 amino acids. In this sample, this clonotype turned up a few times. Its cognate antigen is unknown. Unique molecular identifiers tagged individual cDNA molecules. Via MiXCR, TCRdb re-called the 5' RACE reads, giving one row per CDR3 protein. The data contain about 44,000 distinct CDR3 sequences, over 5% of them seen just once; the ten biggest clones take up under 15%. Sample: whole blood. This chain links TRBV5-4 with TRBJ2-6; D assignment may be TRBD1 or TRBD2 (5 bases each). The sequence was collected from an adult who was a healthcare worker with PCR-confirmed SARS-CoV-2 infection or an uninfected control (not recorded which). CDR3 region: CASSVGAGANVLTF. The DNA of the CDR3 is TGTGCCAGCAGCGTGGGGGCTGGGGCCAACGTCCTGACTTTC.